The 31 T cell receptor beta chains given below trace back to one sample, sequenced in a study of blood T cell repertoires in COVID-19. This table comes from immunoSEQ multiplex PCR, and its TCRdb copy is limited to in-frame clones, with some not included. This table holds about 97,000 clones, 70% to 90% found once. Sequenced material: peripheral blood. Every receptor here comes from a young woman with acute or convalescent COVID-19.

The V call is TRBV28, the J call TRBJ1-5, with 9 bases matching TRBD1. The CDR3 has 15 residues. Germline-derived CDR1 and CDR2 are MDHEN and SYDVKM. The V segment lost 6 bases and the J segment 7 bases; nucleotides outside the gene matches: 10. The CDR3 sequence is CASRARDREGQPQHF. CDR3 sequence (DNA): TGTGCCAGCAGGGCAAGGGACAGGGAGGGACAGCCCCAGCATTTT.

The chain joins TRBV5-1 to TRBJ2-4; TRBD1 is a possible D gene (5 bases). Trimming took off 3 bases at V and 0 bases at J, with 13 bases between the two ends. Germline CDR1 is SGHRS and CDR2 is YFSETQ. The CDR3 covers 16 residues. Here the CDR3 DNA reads TGCGCCAGCAGCTCTGGTGGGGCCCTAGCCAAAAACATTCAGTACTTC. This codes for CASSSGGALAKNIQYF. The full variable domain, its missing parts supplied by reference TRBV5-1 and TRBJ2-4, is KAGVTQTPRYLIKTRGQQVTLSCSPISGHRSVSWYQQTPGQGLQFLFEYFSETQRNKGNFPGRFSGRQFSNSRSEMNVSTLELGDSALYLCASSSGGALAKNIQYFGAGTRLSVL.

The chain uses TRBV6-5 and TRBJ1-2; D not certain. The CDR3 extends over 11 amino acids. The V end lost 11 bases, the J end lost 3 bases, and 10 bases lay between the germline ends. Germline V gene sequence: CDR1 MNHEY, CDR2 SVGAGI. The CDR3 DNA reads TGTGCCGCGGGGATTGACTATGGCTACACCTTC. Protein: CAAGIDYGYTF.

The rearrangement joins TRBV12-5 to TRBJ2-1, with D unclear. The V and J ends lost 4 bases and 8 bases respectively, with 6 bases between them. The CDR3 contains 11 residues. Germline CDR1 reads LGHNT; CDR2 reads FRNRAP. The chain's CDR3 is CASGSEYEQFF. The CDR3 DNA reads TGTGCTAGTGGTTCTGAGTATGAGCAGTTCTTC.

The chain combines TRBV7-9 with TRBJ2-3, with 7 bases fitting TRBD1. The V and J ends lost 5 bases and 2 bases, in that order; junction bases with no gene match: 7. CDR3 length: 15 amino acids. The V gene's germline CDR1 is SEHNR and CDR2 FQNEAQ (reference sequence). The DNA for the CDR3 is TGTGCCAGCAGCCCCAGACAGGGTTTCACAGATACGCAGTATTTT. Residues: CASSPRQGFTDTQYF.

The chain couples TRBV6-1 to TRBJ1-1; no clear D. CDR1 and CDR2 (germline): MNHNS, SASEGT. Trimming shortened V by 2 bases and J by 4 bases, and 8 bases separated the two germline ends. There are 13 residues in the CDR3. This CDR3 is CASSEQSGTEAFF. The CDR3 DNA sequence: TGTGCCAGCAGTGAACAGTCGGGCACTGAAGCTTTCTTT.

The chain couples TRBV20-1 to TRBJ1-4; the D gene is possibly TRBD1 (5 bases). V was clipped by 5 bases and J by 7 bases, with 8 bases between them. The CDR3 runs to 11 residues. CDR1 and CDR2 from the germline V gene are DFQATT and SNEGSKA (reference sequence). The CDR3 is CSAVRGEKLFF. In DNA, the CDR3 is TGCAGTGCTGTTAGGGGTGAAAAACTGTTTTTT.

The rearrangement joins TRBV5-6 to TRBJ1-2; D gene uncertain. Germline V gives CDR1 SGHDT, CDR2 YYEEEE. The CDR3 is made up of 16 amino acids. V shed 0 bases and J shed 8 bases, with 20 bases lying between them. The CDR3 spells CASSLGAPVLGRGYTF. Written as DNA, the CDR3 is TGTGCCAGCAGCTTGGGTGCCCCCGTTCTCGGTCGGGGCTACACCTTC.

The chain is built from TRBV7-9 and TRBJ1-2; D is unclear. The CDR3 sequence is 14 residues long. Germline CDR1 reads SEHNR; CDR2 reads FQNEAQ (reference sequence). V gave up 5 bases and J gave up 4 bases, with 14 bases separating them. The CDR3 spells CASSPDSRPYGYTF. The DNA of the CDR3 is TGTGCCAGCAGCCCTGATAGCAGACCCTATGGCTACACCTTC.

The CDR3 nucleotides are TGTGCCAGCTCGTCCAGAGGGAGGGACCGGGAAAAACTGTTTTTT. Translated: CASSSRGRDREKLFF. This chain uses TRBV19 with TRBJ1-4; D possibly corresponds to TRBD1 (5 bases). The germline V and J ends were trimmed by 9 bases and 8 bases, with 22 bases remaining between them. The germline V gene encodes CDR1 LNHDA and CDR2 SQIVND (reference sequence). CDR3 size: 15 residues.

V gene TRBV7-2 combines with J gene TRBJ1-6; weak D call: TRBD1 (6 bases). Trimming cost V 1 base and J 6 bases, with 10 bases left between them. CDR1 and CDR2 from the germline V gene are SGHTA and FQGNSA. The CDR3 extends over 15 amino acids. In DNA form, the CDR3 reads TGTGCCAGCAGCTTAGAGGGGACAAGTAATTCACCCCTCCACTTT. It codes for CASSLEGTSNSPLHF.

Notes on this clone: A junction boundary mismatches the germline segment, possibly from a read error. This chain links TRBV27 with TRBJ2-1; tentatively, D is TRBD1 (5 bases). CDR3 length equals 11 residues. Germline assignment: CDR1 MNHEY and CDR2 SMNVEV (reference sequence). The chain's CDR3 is CASSPGRVTVF. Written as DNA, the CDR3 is TGTGCCAGCAGTCCCGGCAGGGTCACGGTCTTC.

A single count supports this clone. CDR3 in amino acids: CASSRGKGSPLHF. The CDR3 coding sequence is TGTGCCAGCAGTAGAGGGAAGGGTTCACCCCTCCACTTT. The gene calls are TRBV28 and TRBJ1-6; D gene uncertain. CDR1 is MDHEN and CDR2 is SYDVKM in the germline V gene. Trimming took off 5 bases at V and 9 bases at J, with 11 bases between the two ends. The CDR3 consists of 13 residues.

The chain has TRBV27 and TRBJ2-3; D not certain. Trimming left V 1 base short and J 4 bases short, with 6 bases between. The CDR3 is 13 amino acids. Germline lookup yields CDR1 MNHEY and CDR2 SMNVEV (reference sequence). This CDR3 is CASSLYLADTQYF. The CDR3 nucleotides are TGTGCCAGCAGTTTATATCTAGCAGATACGCAGTATTTT.

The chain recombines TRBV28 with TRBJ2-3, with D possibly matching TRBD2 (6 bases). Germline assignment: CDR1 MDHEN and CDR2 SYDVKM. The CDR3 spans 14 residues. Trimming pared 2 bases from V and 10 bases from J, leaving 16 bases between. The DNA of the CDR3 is TGTGCCAGCAGTTTAGGAGGAGGGGTTCTCCCGCAGTATTTT. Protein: CASSLGGGVLPQYF.

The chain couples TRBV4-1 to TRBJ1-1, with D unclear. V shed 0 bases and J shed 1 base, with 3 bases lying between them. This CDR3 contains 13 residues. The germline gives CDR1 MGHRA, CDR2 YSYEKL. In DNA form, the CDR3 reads TGCGCCAGCAGCCAAGATAAGAACACTGAAGCTTTCTTT. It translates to CASSQDKNTEAFF.

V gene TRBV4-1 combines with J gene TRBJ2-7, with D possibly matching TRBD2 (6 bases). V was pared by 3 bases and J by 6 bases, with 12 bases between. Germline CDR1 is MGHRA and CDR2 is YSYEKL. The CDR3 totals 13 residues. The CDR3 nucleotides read TGCGCCAGCAGCCAGGTGGGAGGAGGCGAGCAGTACTTC. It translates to CASSQVGGGEQYF.

CDR3 in DNA: TGCGCCAGCAGCACTAGCGGGGGGGCCCTAAACACAGATACGCAGTATTTT. Translated, it gives CASSTSGGALNTDTQYF. This chain connects TRBV4-1 to TRBJ2-3; 13 bases align to TRBD2. Germline V gives CDR1 MGHRA, CDR2 YSYEKL. CDR3 length: 17 amino acids. The J segment lost 2 bases and the V segment lost 5 bases, leaving 7 bases of the junction unmatched.

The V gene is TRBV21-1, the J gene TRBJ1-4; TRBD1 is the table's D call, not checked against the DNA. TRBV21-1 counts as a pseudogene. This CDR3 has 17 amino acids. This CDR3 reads CASSKGDRAATNEKLFF. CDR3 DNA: TGTGCCAGCAGCAAGGGGGACAGGGCTGCAACTAATGAAAAACTGTTTTTT.

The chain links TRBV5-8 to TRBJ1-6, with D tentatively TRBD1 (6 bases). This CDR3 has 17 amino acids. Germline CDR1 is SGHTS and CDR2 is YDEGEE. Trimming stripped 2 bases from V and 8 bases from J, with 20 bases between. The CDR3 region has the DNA TGTGCCAGCAGCTTTCTCGGCTCAGGGACAATTTATTCACCCCTCCACTTT. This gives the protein CASSFLGSGTIYSPLHF.

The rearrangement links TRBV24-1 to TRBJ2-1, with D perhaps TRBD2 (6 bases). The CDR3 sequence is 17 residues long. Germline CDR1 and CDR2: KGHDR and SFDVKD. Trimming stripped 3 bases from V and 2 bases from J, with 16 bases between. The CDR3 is CATSDPSGRSPYNEQFF. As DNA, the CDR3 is TGTGCCACCAGTGATCCGAGCGGGCGCTCCCCCTACAATGAGCAGTTCTTC.

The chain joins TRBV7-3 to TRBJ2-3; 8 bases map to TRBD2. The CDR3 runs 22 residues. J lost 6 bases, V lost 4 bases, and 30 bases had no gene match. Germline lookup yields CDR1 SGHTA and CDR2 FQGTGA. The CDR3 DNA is TGTGCCAGCAGCTCAGATATGACGCCCCCGACTAAGGGAGCGGGGGTCCACGATACGCAGTATTTT. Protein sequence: CASSSDMTPPTKGAGVHDTQYF.

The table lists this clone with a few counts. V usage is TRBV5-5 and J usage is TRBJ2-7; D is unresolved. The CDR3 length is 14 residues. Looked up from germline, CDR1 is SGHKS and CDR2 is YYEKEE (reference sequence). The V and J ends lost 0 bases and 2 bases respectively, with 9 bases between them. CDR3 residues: CASSLGGLTYEQYF. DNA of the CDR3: TGTGCCAGCAGCTTGGGAGGTCTTACCTACGAGCAGTACTTC.

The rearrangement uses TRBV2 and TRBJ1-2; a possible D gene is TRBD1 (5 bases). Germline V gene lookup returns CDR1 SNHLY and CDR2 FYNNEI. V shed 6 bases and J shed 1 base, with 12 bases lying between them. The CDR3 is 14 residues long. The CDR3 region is CASRLTDYNYGYTF. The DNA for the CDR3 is TGTGCCAGCAGGTTGACAGATTATAACTATGGCTACACCTTC.

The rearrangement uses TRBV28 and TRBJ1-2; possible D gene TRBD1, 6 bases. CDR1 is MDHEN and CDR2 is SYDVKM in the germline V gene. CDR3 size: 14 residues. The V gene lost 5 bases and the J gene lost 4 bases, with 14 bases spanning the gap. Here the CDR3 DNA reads TGTGCCAGCAGTACCCGACAGGTTATCTATGGCTACACCTTC. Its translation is CASSTRQVIYGYTF.

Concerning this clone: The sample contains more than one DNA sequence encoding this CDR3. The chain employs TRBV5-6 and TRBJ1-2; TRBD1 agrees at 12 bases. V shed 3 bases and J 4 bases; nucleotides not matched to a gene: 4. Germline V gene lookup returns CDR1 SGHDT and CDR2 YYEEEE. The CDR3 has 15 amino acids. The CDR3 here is CASSWGTGGSYGYTF. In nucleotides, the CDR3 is TGTGCCAGCAGCTGGGGGACAGGGGGCAGCTATGGCTACACCTTC.

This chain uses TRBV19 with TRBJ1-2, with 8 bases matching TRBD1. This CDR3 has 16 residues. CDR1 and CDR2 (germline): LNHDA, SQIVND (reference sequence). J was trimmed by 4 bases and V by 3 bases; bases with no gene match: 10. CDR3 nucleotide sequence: TGTGCCAGTAGTATCTCCGGGACAGGCGCTGCCTATGGCTACACCTTC. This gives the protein CASSISGTGAAYGYTF. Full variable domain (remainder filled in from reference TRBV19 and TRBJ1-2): DGGITQSPKYLFRKEGQNVTLSCEQNLNHDAMYWYRQDPGQGLRLIYYSQIVNDFQKGDIAEGYSVSREKKESFPLTVTSAQKNPTAFYLCASSISGTGAAYGYTFGSGTRLTVV.

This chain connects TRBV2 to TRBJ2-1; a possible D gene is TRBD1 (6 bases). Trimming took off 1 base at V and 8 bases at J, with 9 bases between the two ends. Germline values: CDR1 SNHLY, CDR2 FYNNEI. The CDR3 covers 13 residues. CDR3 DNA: TGTGCCAGCAGTGAAGGGGGGCACGATGAGCAGTTCTTC. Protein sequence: CASSEGGHDEQFF.

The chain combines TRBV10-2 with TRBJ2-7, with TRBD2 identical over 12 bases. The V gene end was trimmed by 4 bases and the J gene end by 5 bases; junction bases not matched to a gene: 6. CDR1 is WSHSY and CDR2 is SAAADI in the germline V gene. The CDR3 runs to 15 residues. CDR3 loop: CASSALAGGQDEQYF. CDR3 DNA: TGCGCCAGCAGTGCCCTAGCGGGGGGGCAAGACGAGCAGTACTTC.

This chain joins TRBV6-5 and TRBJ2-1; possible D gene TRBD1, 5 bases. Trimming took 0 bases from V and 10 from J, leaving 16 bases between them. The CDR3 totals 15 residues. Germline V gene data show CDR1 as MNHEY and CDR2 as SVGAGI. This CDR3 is CASSYSIGQGREQFF. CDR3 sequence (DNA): TGTGCCAGCAGTTACTCGATAGGCCAGGGTAGGGAGCAGTTCTTC.

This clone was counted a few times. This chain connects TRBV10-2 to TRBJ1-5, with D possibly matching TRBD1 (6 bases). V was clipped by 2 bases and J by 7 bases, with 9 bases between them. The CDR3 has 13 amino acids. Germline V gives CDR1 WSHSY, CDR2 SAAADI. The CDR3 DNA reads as TGCGCCAGCAGTGAGGGACAGTCCCAGCCCCAGCATTTT. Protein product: CASSEGQSQPQHF.